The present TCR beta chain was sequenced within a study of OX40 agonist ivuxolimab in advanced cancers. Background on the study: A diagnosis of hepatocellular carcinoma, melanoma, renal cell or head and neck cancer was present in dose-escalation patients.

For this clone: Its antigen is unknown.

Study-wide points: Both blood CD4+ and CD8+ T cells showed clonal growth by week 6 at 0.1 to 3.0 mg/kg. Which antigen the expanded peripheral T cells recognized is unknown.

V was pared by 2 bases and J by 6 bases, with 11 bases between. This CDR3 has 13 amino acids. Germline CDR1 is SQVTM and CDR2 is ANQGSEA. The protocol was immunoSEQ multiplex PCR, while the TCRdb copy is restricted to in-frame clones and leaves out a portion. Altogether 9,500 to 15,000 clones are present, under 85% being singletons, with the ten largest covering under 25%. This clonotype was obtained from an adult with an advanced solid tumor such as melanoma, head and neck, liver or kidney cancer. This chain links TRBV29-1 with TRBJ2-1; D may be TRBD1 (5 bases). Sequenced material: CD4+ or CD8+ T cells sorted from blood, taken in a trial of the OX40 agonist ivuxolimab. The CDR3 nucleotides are TGCAGCGTTGAACTCCCGACAGTCAATGAGCAGTTCTTC. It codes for CSVELPTVNEQFF.